The 29 T cell receptor beta chains listed next were all sequenced from one sample in a study of Ad26.COV2.S vaccination and SARS-CoV-2 variants. Measured with immunoSEQ multiplex PCR; TCRdb has only the in-frame clones, and not every one. This sample has about 390,000 clones, with around 85% found just once. The treatment denotes: roughly 18 received Ad26.COV2.S at low or high dose, single or two shots; about 5 received placebo; per-sample allocation not given. It was on day 63 after the first vaccine or placebo injection that samples were taken. Sequencing was performed on peripheral blood, taken in a trial of Ad26.COV2.S vaccine versus placebo. Source of these receptors: a person aged 18-65 years who received the Ad26.COV2.S COVID-19 vaccine or a placebo.

This clone has only one observation. The chain uses TRBV9 and TRBJ2-1; 9 nucleotides line up with TRBD2. This CDR3 contains 15 residues. Germline CDR1 SGDLS, CDR2 YYNGEE. With V trimmed by 1 base and J by 7 bases, 6 bases remained unmatched. The CDR3 coding sequence is TGTGCCAGCAGCGTAATTGCGGGGGGGCGGAATGAGCAGTTCTTC. Translating gives CASSVIAGGRNEQFF. Full variable domain (remainder filled in from reference TRBV9 and TRBJ2-1): DSGVTQTPKHLITATGQRVTLRCSPRSGDLSVYWYQQSLDQGLQFLIQYYNGEERAKGNILERFSAQQFPDLHSELNLSSLELGDSALYFCASSVIAGGRNEQFFGPGTRLTVL.

V is TRBV7-8 and J is TRBJ1-6; a possible D gene is TRBD1 (5 bases). Germline CDR1 SGHVS, CDR2 FQNEAQ. The length of the CDR3 is 16 residues. V gave up 0 bases and J gave up 3 bases, with 9 bases separating them. The CDR3 is CASSLAGRDYNSPLHF. The CDR3 coding sequence is TGTGCCAGCAGCTTAGCCGGCAGGGACTATAATTCACCCCTCCACTTT.

This CDR3 is CASSSDRAGTDTQYF. In DNA form, the CDR3 reads TGCGCCAGCAGCTCAGACAGGGCTGGCACAGATACGCAGTATTTT. This chain uses TRBV5-1 with TRBJ2-3; 7 bases are a match to TRBD1. J lost 1 base, V lost 3 bases, and 5 bases had no gene match. The CDR3 loop spans 15 amino acids. Germline lookup yields CDR1 SGHRS and CDR2 YFSETQ.

V and J are TRBV6-4 and TRBJ2-2; 7 nucleotides match TRBD1. The CDR3 is 14 amino acids. Looked up from germline, CDR1 is MRHNA and CDR2 is SNTAGT. V shed 5 bases, J shed 6 bases, and the junction held 6 bases outside the gene matches. The DNA for the CDR3 is TGTGCCAGCAGTATCCTGACAGGGTCCGGGGAGCTGTTTTTT. This gives the protein CASSILTGSGELFF.

V usage is TRBV5-1 and J usage is TRBJ2-3; possibly TRBD1 for D (5 bases). The V gene's germline CDR1 is SGHRS and CDR2 YFSETQ. V was trimmed by 4 bases and J by 2 bases, leaving 14 bases between them. The CDR3 is 15 amino acids. CDR3 amino acids: CASSPQERATDTQYF. In DNA, the CDR3 is TGCGCCAGCAGCCCACAGGAAAGGGCCACAGATACGCAGTATTTT. The variable domain in full, with the rest retrieved from reference TRBV5-1 and TRBJ2-3, is KAGVTQTPRYLIKTRGQQVTLSCSPISGHRSVSWYQQTPGQGLQFLFEYFSETQRNKGNFPGRFSGRQFSNSRSEMNVSTLELGDSALYLCASSPQERATDTQYFGPGTRLTVL.

The chain is built from TRBV5-4 and TRBJ1-4, with D uncertain. The germline V and J ends were trimmed by 0 bases and 4 bases, with 10 bases remaining between them. CDR3 size: 15 residues. Germline assignment: CDR1 SGHNT and CDR2 YYREEE (reference sequence). The DNA for the CDR3 is TGTGCCAGCAGCTTGGGAACAGCGTATAATGAAAAACTGTTTTTT. Translated, it gives CASSLGTAYNEKLFF.

The chain has TRBV10-2 and TRBJ2-3; TRBD2 matches 9 bases. Trimming took 6 bases from V and 5 from J; bases not matched to a gene: 15. The CDR3 length is 17 residues. Germline CDR1 reads WSHSY; CDR2 reads SAAADI. The CDR3 region has the DNA TGCGCCAGCAGAGGGGGGTTAGCGGGGGTTCCTGTAGATACGCAGTATTTT. As protein: CASRGGLAGVPVDTQYF.

This chain links TRBV7-8 with TRBJ2-5; D gene uncertain. There are 13 residues in the CDR3. CDR1 is SGHVS and CDR2 is FQNEAQ in the germline V gene. Trimming took 8 bases from V and 7 from J, leaving 17 bases between them. The CDR3 sequence is CASQLRPEWTQYF. In nucleotides, the CDR3 is TGTGCCAGCCAGTTGCGTCCTGAATGGACCCAGTACTTC.

The V call is TRBV5-4, the J call TRBJ2-1; 8 bases map to TRBD1. CDR3 length equals 14 residues. CDR1 is SGHNT, CDR2 YYREEE, per germline (reference sequence). The ends lost 0 bases at V and 4 bases at J; junction bases unmatched: 0. The CDR3 bases are TGTGCCAGCAGCTTGGGGACAGGGTACAATGAGCAGTTCTTC. Its translation: CASSLGTGYNEQFF.

The chain joins TRBV6-6 to TRBJ2-2, with 7 nucleotides matching TRBD1. J was trimmed by 4 bases and V by 5 bases; bases with no gene match: 4. From germline, CDR1 is MNHNY and CDR2 SVGAGI (reference sequence). CDR3 length equals 14 residues. CDR3 bases: TGTGCCAGCAGTCCACAGGGGAGCACCGGGGAGCTGTTTTTT. As protein: CASSPQGSTGELFF.

The chain couples TRBV10-1 to TRBJ1-3, with D uncertain. The CDR3 contains 13 residues. Looked up from germline, CDR1 is WNHNN and CDR2 is SYGVQD (reference sequence). V was cut by 5 bases and J by 0 bases, with 5 bases left in between. The CDR3 is CASSRSSGNTIYF. The CDR3 DNA follows: TGCGCCAGCAGTCGCAGCTCTGGAAACACCATATATTTT.

V gene TRBV19 combines with J gene TRBJ2-1, with D maybe TRBD2 (6 bases). Trimming removed 6 bases at V and 0 bases at J, with 15 bases between. The CDR3 loop spans 16 amino acids. CDR1 and CDR2 from the germline V gene are LNHDA and SQIVND (reference sequence). CDR3 nucleotides: TGTGCCAGTAGCCTTAGCGGCCTTAGCTCCTACAATGAGCAGTTCTTC. Residues: CASSLSGLSSYNEQFF.

The genes are TRBV4-3 and TRBJ2-1, with D perhaps given as TRBD1 or TRBD2 (5 bases each). Between the trimmed V and J ends, which lost 5 bases and 3 bases, there was a span of 14 bases. CDR3 length: 15 residues. Germline V gives CDR1 LGHNA, CDR2 YSLEER. The CDR3 protein is CASSAHRDDYNEQFF. CDR3 bases: TGCGCCAGCAGCGCCCATCGGGACGACTACAATGAGCAGTTCTTC.

The chain carries TRBV7-9 and TRBJ2-4; D not resolved. Germline-derived CDR1 and CDR2 are SEHNR and FQNEAQ (reference sequence). Trimming took off 0 bases at V and 2 bases at J, with 11 bases between the two ends. The CDR3 runs to 16 residues. The DNA of the CDR3 is TGTGCCAGCAGCTTAGCGCGGCAGGAGTCCAAAAACATTCAGTACTTC. Its translation: CASSLARQESKNIQYF.

The V call is TRBV25-1, the J call TRBJ1-5, with D unresolved. Trimming shortened V by 2 bases and J by 2 bases, and 13 bases separated the two germline ends. From germline, CDR1 is MGHDK and CDR2 SYGVNS. The CDR3 contains 16 residues. The CDR3 protein is CASSEGEGKGNQPQHF. As DNA, the CDR3 is TGTGCCAGCAGTGAAGGAGAGGGAAAGGGCAATCAGCCCCAGCATTTT.

The chain combines TRBV28 with TRBJ2-4; D is unresolved. The CDR3 is 15 residues long. Germline V gene data show CDR1 as MDHEN and CDR2 as SYDVKM. The V gene lost 4 bases and the J gene lost 0 bases, with 10 bases spanning the gap. The CDR3, as DNA: TGTGCCAGCAGTTCGGCGGATCTAGCCAAAAACATTCAGTACTTC. This codes for CASSSADLAKNIQYF.

This clone was recorded once. This sample also contains other DNA sequences that code for the same CDR3. The J gene is TRBJ1-1, the V gene TRBV5-1; TRBD1 matches at 9 bases. The CDR3 length is 12 residues. Germline V gives CDR1 SGHRS, CDR2 YFSETQ. V was clipped by 3 bases and J by 8 bases; unmatched bases: 2. The CDR3 DNA follows: TGCGCCAGCAGCTCGGGACAGGGAGAAGCTTTCTTT. Amino acid sequence: CASSSGQGEAFF.

The rearrangement uses TRBV4-1 and TRBJ2-2; 7 nucleotides align to TRBD2. CDR1 and CDR2 from the germline V gene are MGHRA and YSYEKL. Trimming removed 3 bases from V and 6 bases from J; junction bases left unmatched: 10. This CDR3 region has 16 residues. As DNA, the CDR3 is TGCGCCAGCAGCCACCGGGGGTCGACTAGCCCCGGGGAGCTGTTTTTT. Translation: CASSHRGSTSPGELFF.

This chain connects TRBV10-2 to TRBJ2-7; 8 nucleotides line up with TRBD1. CDR3 size: 14 residues. After removal of 6 bases from V and 6 bases from J, the junction contained 10 bases not matched to a gene. Germline CDR1 and CDR2: WSHSY and SAAADI. The CDR3 sequence: CASSDRGKAGEQYF. In DNA, the CDR3 is TGCGCCAGCAGCGACAGGGGCAAGGCTGGCGAGCAGTACTTC.

The genes are TRBV6-5 and TRBJ1-6; a weak D match, TRBD1 (5 bases). From germline, CDR1 is MNHEY and CDR2 SVGAGI. The CDR3 extends over 15 amino acids. The V end lost 5 bases, the J end lost 5 bases, and 13 bases lay between the germline ends. CDR3 in DNA: TGTGCCAGCAGTCCCGCTGGGGCGGATAATTCACCCCTCCACTTT. Translating it yields CASSPAGADNSPLHF.

The chain has TRBV3-1 (or the pseudogene TRBV3-2) and TRBJ2-5; D is uncertain. Deletions cut 0 bases from V and 5 bases from J, with 10 bases between. This CDR3 region has 14 residues. Germline V gives CDR1 LGHDT, CDR2 YNNKEL (reference sequence). The CDR3 bases are TGTGCCAGCAGCCAAGATTTCGCGACGGAGACCCAGTACTTC. Protein: CASSQDFATETQYF.

This clone showed up just once. The genes are TRBV11-2 and TRBJ1-1, with TRBD1 identical over 9 bases. Germline CDR1 is SGHAT and CDR2 is FQNNGV. The CDR3 totals 15 residues. J gave up 3 bases and V 4 bases, and 6 bases lay outside the gene matches. The CDR3 nucleotides read TGTGCCAGCAGCTGGAACAGGGGGCAGGACACTGAAGCTTTCTTT. As protein: CASSWNRGQDTEAFF.

The table lists this clone with a count of one. V and J are TRBV5-8 and TRBJ1-1; tentative D call: TRBD1 (5 bases). There are 16 residues in the CDR3. The germline V gene encodes CDR1 SGHTS and CDR2 YDEGEE. The germline V and J ends were trimmed by 4 bases and 0 bases, with 16 bases remaining between them. DNA of the CDR3: TGTGCCAGCAGCCCCGGACACACGACCTTGAACACTGAAGCTTTCTTT. It specifies CASSPGHTTLNTEAFF. The whole variable domain, remainder taken from reference TRBV5-8 and TRBJ1-1, is EAGVTQSPTHLIKTRGQQATLRCSPISGHTSVYWYQQALGLGLQFLLWYDEGEERNRGNFPPRFSGRQFPNYSSELNVNALELEDSALYLCASSPGHTTLNTEAFFGQGTRLTVV.

This clone occurred once. The CDR3 DNA reads TGTGCCAGCAGCTTGTTATCCCAAGAGACCCAGTACTTC. This translates into CASSLLSQETQYF. The V and J genes are TRBV5-4 and TRBJ2-5, with D unresolved. The V end lost 1 base, the J end lost 1 base, and 5 bases lay between the germline ends. Per the germline V gene, CDR1 is SGHNT and CDR2 is YYREEE (reference sequence). The CDR3 is 13 residues long.

Only one count was recorded for this clone. The V and J genes are TRBV6-1 and TRBJ1-3, with D unresolved. With 3 bases removed from V and 6 bases from J, the gap between germline ends came to 12 bases. The CDR3 is made up of 14 amino acids. CDR1 is MNHNS and CDR2 is SASEGT in the germline V gene. The CDR3 bases are TGTGCCAGCAGTGATCTGGATTCCGCAAACACCATATATTTT. Its translation: CASSDLDSANTIYF.

V gene TRBV11-1 combines with J gene TRBJ1-3; D gene uncertain. This CDR3 has 16 residues. Trimming took 5 bases from V and 0 from J, leaving 14 bases between them. Per germline, CDR1 SGHAT and CDR2 FQDESV (reference sequence). This CDR3 is CASSKSPGSSGNTIYF. The CDR3 coding sequence is TGTGCCAGCAGCAAATCTCCGGGCTCCTCTGGAAACACCATATATTTT. Based on the CDR3 plus reference TRBV11-1 and TRBJ1-3, the full variable domain is EAEVAQSPRYKITEKSQAVAFWCDPISGHATLYWYRQILGQGPELLVQFQDESVVDDSQLPKDRFSAERLKGVDSTLKIQPAELGDSAMYLCASSKSPGSSGNTIYFGEGSWLTVV.

This chain uses TRBV5-1 with TRBJ2-2; D gene ambiguous. Trimming removed 0 bases at V and 8 bases at J, with 5 bases between. Germline values: CDR1 SGHRS, CDR2 YFSETQ. The CDR3 is made up of 12 amino acids. The CDR3 spells CASSLAVGELFF. The CDR3 nucleotides read TGCGCCAGCAGCTTGGCCGTAGGGGAGCTGTTTTTT.

This rearrangement joins TRBV27 to TRBJ2-7; a possible D gene is TRBD2 (5 bases). This CDR3 has 16 residues. CDR1 and CDR2 (germline): MNHEY, SMNVEV (reference sequence). Trimming removed 6 bases at V and 3 bases at J, with 21 bases between. DNA for the CDR3: TGTGCCAGCAGCCTCGAGGGCAGGAATATTGGCTACGAGCAGTACTTC. Protein: CASSLEGRNIGYEQYF.

This rearrangement joins TRBV3-1 (or the pseudogene TRBV3-2) to TRBJ1-5; D unresolved. The CDR3 is 13 residues long. Trimming removed 2 bases from V and 1 base from J, with 3 bases in between. Per germline, CDR1 LGHDT and CDR2 YNNKEL (reference sequence). CDR3 residues: CASSQQSNQPQHF. For the CDR3, the DNA is TGTGCCAGCAGCCAACAAAGCAATCAGCCCCAGCATTTT.